This is a list of T cell receptor beta chains from one sample in a study of T-cell memory formation after mild COVID-19. TCRdb re-analysed the 5' RACE reads in MiXCR, keeping a single row per CDR3 protein. The repertoire consists of about 470,000 distinct CDR3 sequences, with about 23% occurring once and the leading ten covering approximately 12%. The sequencing input was PBMCs or a T cell subset sorted from them (not recorded which). These receptors were collected from an adult woman who had mild COVID-19 (a few samples of this study predate the infection). Cell type and time point are not known. The CDR3 runs from the conserved cysteine through the conserved F or W. The D gene is left open where the match is weak. A row's size may be missing; if present it is once, few, many or a size class.

cdr3_aa: CASSHLRRDYTF
cdr3_nt: TGTGCCAGCAGCCATCTCCGGAGGGACTACACCTTC
clone_size: NA
d_call: NA
v_call: TRBV3-1
j_call: TRBJ1-2

cdr3_aa: CASSFPGSNEKLFF
cdr3_nt: TGTGCCAGCAGCTTTCCGGGGTCTAATGAAAAACTGTTTTTT
clone_size: NA
d_call: NA
v_call: TRBV7-9
j_call: TRBJ1-4

cdr3_aa: CATSDSATNEKLFF
cdr3_nt: TGTGCCACCAGCGACAGTGCAACTAATGAAAAACTGTTTTTT
clone_size: few
d_call: NA
v_call: TRBV24-1
j_call: TRBJ1-4

cdr3_aa: CASSSYGFGNQPQHF
cdr3_nt: TGTGCCAGCAGCTCCTATGGGTTCGGCAATCAGCCCCAGCATTTT
clone_size: NA
d_call: NA
v_call: TRBV7-2
j_call: TRBJ1-5

cdr3_aa: CASSELVSSYEQYF
cdr3_nt: TGTGCCAGCAGTGAGTTAGTAAGCTCCTACGAGCAGTACTTC
clone_size: NA
d_call: NA
v_call: TRBV2
j_call: TRBJ2-7

cdr3_aa: CASSLARDFTDTQYF
cdr3_nt: TGTGCCAGCAGTTTAGCGCGGGACTTCACAGATACGCAGTATTTT
clone_size: many
d_call: NA
v_call: TRBV12-3/TRBV12-4
j_call: TRBJ2-3

cdr3_aa: CASQGPVYNEQFF
cdr3_nt: TGCGCCAGCCAGGGGCCGGTCTACAATGAGCAGTTCTTC
clone_size: NA
d_call: NA
v_call: TRBV4-1
j_call: TRBJ2-1

cdr3_aa: CSAGGQPISNQPQHF
cdr3_nt: TGCAGTGCTGGAGGGCAGCCGATTAGCAATCAGCCCCAGCATTTT
clone_size: few
d_call: NA
v_call: TRBV20-1
j_call: TRBJ1-5

cdr3_aa: CASSIQTGVGETQYF
cdr3_nt: TGTGCCAGCAGCATCCAAACAGGGGTTGGGGAGACCCAGTACTTC
clone_size: few
d_call: TRBD1
v_call: TRBV7-8
j_call: TRBJ2-5

cdr3_aa: CSASRITDTQYF
cdr3_nt: TGCAGTGCTAGTCGTATCACAGATACGCAGTATTTT
clone_size: NA
d_call: NA
v_call: TRBV20-1
j_call: TRBJ2-3

cdr3_aa: CSGGEEADTQYF
cdr3_nt: TGCAGTGGCGGCGAAGAAGCAGATACGCAGTATTTT
clone_size: few
d_call: NA
v_call: TRBV20-1
j_call: TRBJ2-3

cdr3_aa: CASSLPINYGYTF
cdr3_nt: TGTGCCAGCAGCTTACCGATAAACTATGGCTACACCTTC
clone_size: few
d_call: NA
v_call: TRBV7-9
j_call: TRBJ1-2

cdr3_aa: CASSHWDIWEQYF
cdr3_nt: TGTGCCAGCAGCCACTGGGACATTTGGGAGCAGTACTTC
clone_size: few
d_call: NA
v_call: TRBV5-4
j_call: TRBJ2-7

cdr3_aa: CASSLVGGAGEQYF
cdr3_nt: TGTGCCAGCAGTTTGGTAGGGGGCGCAGGAGAGCAGTACTTC
clone_size: few
d_call: TRBD1
v_call: TRBV12-3/TRBV12-4
j_call: TRBJ2-7

cdr3_aa: CASSQDRSWTGELFF
cdr3_nt: TGCGCCAGCAGCCAAGACAGGAGCTGGACCGGGGAGCTGTTTTTT
clone_size: few
d_call: NA
v_call: TRBV4-3
j_call: TRBJ2-2

cdr3_aa: CASSSWTGHSENEQFF
cdr3_nt: TGCGCCAGCAGCTCCTGGACAGGGCATTCTGAAAATGAGCAGTTCTTC
clone_size: few
d_call: TRBD1
v_call: TRBV5-1
j_call: TRBJ2-1

cdr3_aa: CASRPGLDGEQYF
cdr3_nt: TGTGCCAGCAGACCGGGACTAGACGGGGAGCAGTACTTC
clone_size: few
d_call: TRBD2
v_call: TRBV12-3/TRBV12-4
j_call: TRBJ2-7

cdr3_aa: CASSQGSGGRYEQYF
cdr3_nt: TGTGCCAGCAGCCAAGGGTCAGGGGGCCGCTACGAGCAGTACTTC
clone_size: NA
d_call: TRBD1
v_call: TRBV14
j_call: TRBJ2-7

cdr3_aa: CASSRRTGSGYTF
cdr3_nt: TGTGCCAGCAGCCGCCGGACAGGGTCCGGCTACACCTTC
clone_size: NA
d_call: TRBD1
v_call: TRBV5-6
j_call: TRBJ1-2

cdr3_aa: CASSPSPTSQNIQYF
cdr3_nt: TGTGCCAGCAGTCCTAGCCCGACTAGCCAAAACATTCAGTACTTC
clone_size: few
d_call: TRBD2
v_call: TRBV11-3
j_call: TRBJ2-4

cdr3_aa: CASGYRGPPPNTEAFF
cdr3_nt: TGTGCCAGCGGATACAGGGGGCCACCACCGAACACTGAAGCTTTCTTT
clone_size: NA
d_call: TRBD1
v_call: TRBV27
j_call: TRBJ1-1

cdr3_aa: CSVEDLGRDRGSGNTIYF
cdr3_nt: TGCAGCGTTGAAGACCTGGGCCGGGACAGGGGGTCTGGAAACACCATATATTTT
clone_size: NA
d_call: TRBD1
v_call: TRBV29-1
j_call: TRBJ1-3

cdr3_aa: CASSLRVGEQYF
cdr3_nt: TGCGCCAGCAGCTTGCGGGTCGGTGAGCAGTACTTC
clone_size: few
d_call: NA
v_call: TRBV5-1
j_call: TRBJ2-7

cdr3_aa: CASSLRGAHNQPQHF
cdr3_nt: TGTGCCAGCAGCTTACGGGGGGCCCACAATCAGCCCCAGCATTTT
clone_size: NA
d_call: NA
v_call: TRBV13
j_call: TRBJ1-5

cdr3_aa: CSVRQSNEQYF
cdr3_nt: TGCAGCGTTCGACAGAGCAACGAGCAGTACTTC
clone_size: few
d_call: NA
v_call: TRBV29-1
j_call: TRBJ2-7

cdr3_aa: CASSWGRGRTNTGELFF
cdr3_nt: TGTGCCAGCTCCTGGGGCAGGGGACGGACGAACACCGGGGAGCTGTTTTTT
clone_size: NA
d_call: NA
v_call: TRBV2
j_call: TRBJ2-2

cdr3_aa: CSATNGGPGVGELFF
cdr3_nt: TGCAGTGCTACTAACGGGGGGCCTGGTGTCGGGGAGCTGTTTTTT
clone_size: few
d_call: NA
v_call: TRBV20-1
j_call: TRBJ2-2

cdr3_aa: CATRGGGAGAETQYF
cdr3_nt: TGTGCCACCAGAGGGGGGGGAGCGGGGGCAGAGACCCAGTACTTC
clone_size: NA
d_call: TRBD2
v_call: TRBV15
j_call: TRBJ2-5

cdr3_aa: CASSIGGFKNIQYF
cdr3_nt: TGTGCCAGTAGTATAGGAGGGTTCAAAAACATTCAGTACTTC
clone_size: NA
d_call: NA
v_call: TRBV19
j_call: TRBJ2-4

cdr3_aa: CASSTGTGGGEKLFF
cdr3_nt: TGTGCCAGCAGTACCGGGACAGGGGGTGGGGAAAAACTGTTTTTT
clone_size: NA
d_call: TRBD1
v_call: TRBV12-3/TRBV12-4
j_call: TRBJ1-4

cdr3_aa: CASSLATTSSYNEQFF
cdr3_nt: TGTGCCAGCAGCTTAGCGACTACAAGCTCCTACAATGAGCAGTTCTTC
clone_size: NA
d_call: NA
v_call: TRBV7-9
j_call: TRBJ2-1

cdr3_aa: CASSLQARETQYF
cdr3_nt: TGTGCCAGCAGCTTACAGGCTCGAGAGACCCAGTACTTC
clone_size: few
d_call: NA
v_call: TRBV7-2
j_call: TRBJ2-5

cdr3_aa: CASSQEPRTGIMEKLFF
cdr3_nt: TGCGCCAGCAGCCAAGAGCCCCGGACAGGGATAATGGAAAAACTGTTTTTT
clone_size: NA
d_call: TRBD1
v_call: TRBV4-1
j_call: TRBJ1-4

cdr3_aa: CASSQQDRGLFF
cdr3_nt: TGCGCCAGCAGCCAACAGGACAGGGGGTTGTTTTTT
clone_size: NA
d_call: TRBD1
v_call: TRBV4-1
j_call: TRBJ1-4

cdr3_aa: CASSQASTGDYGYTF
cdr3_nt: TGTGCCAGCAGCCAAGCCTCGACAGGGGACTATGGCTACACCTTC
clone_size: NA
d_call: TRBD1
v_call: TRBV3-1
j_call: TRBJ1-2

cdr3_aa: CASSYHGQGETQYF
cdr3_nt: TGTGCCAGCAGTTACCATGGACAGGGGGAGACCCAGTACTTC
clone_size: NA
d_call: TRBD1
v_call: TRBV6-6
j_call: TRBJ2-5

cdr3_aa: CASSLGRGGEQYF
cdr3_nt: TGTGCCAGCAGTTTAGGGAGGGGGGGCGAGCAGTACTTC
clone_size: NA
d_call: NA
v_call: TRBV12-3/TRBV12-4
j_call: TRBJ2-7

cdr3_aa: CSVAGTSGIYEQYF
cdr3_nt: TGCAGCGTAGCAGGGACTAGCGGGATTTACGAGCAGTACTTC
clone_size: NA
d_call: TRBD2
v_call: TRBV29-1
j_call: TRBJ2-7

cdr3_aa: CASSLVLMGSEQYF
cdr3_nt: TGTGCCAGCAGCTTAGTACTTATGGGGAGCGAGCAGTACTTC
clone_size: few
d_call: NA
v_call: TRBV7-9
j_call: TRBJ2-7